The TCR beta chain under discussion was sequenced for a study of blood T cell repertoires in COVID-19. Overall study: Samples representing acute and convalescent COVID-19 were sourced from the United States, Italy and Spain. Sources were T cells, B-cell-depleted T cells, or PBMCs; the material itself was cDNA or gDNA.

Original methodology: Estimates of nucleated cell counts were drawn from the amplification of reference gene primers. The method was immunoSEQ multiplex PCR; TCRdb's version includes in-frame clones alone and lacks a portion of them. V and J calls and clone size are copied from that table; D and trimming were computed from the DNA. The sample lists roughly 220,000 clones, roughly 84% seen once, with just under 20% in the top ten. The source of this sequence is a man aged 25 to 40 with active or convalescent COVID-19. Sequencing was performed on peripheral blood.

This CDR3 is CASSLMESEKLFF. CDR3 in DNA: TGCGCCAGCAGCTTGATGGAGAGTGAAAAACTGTTTTTT. The chain links TRBV5-1 to TRBJ1-4; D remains unclear. The V gene lost 1 base and the J gene lost 7 bases, with 8 bases spanning the gap. CDR3 length: 13 residues. Germline loops: CDR1 SGHRS, CDR2 YFSETQ.